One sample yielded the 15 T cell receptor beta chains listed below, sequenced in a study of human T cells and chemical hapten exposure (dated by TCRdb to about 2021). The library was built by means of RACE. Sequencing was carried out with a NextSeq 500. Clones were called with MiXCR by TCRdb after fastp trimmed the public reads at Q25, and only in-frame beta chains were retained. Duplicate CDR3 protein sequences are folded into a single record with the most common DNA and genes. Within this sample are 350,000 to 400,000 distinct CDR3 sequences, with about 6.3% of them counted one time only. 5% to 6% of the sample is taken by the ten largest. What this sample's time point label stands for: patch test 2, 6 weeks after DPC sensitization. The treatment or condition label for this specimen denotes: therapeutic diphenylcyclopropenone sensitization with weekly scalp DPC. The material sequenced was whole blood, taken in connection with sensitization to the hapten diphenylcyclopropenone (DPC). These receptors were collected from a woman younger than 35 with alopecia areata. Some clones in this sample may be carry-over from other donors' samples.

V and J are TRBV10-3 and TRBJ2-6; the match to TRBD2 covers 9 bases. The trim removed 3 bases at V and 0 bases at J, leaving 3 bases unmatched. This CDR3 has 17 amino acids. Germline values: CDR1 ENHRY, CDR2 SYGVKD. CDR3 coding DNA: TGTGCCATCAGTGAAGGGACTAGCCCCTCTGGGGCCAACGTCCTGACTTTC. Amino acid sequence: CAISEGTSPSGANVLTF.

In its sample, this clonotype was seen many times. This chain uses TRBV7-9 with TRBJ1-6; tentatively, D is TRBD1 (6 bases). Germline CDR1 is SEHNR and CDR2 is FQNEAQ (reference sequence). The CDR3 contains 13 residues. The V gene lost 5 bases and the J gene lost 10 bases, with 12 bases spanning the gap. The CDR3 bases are TGTGCCAGCAGCACGGACAGTGGATCACCCCTCCACTTT. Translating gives CASSTDSGSPLHF.

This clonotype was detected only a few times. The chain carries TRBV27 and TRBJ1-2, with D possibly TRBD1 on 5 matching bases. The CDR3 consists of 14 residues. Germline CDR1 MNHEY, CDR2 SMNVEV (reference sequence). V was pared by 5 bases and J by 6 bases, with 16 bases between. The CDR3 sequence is CASSLGEGNDGYTF. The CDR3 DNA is TGTGCCAGCAGTCTTGGTGAGGGGAACGATGGCTACACCTTC.

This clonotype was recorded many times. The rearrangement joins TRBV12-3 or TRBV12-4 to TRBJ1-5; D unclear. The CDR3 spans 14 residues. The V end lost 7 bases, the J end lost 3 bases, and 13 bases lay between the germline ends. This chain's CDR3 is CASKDRADNQPQHF. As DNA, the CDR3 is TGTGCCAGCAAGGATCGAGCTGACAATCAGCCCCAGCATTTT.

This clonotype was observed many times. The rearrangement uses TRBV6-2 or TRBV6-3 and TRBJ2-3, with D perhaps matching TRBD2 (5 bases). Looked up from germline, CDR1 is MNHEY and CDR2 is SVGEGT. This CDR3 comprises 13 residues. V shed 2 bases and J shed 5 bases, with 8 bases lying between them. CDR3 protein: CASSYTGLDTQYF. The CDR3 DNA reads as TGTGCCAGCAGTTACACTGGACTAGATACGCAGTATTTT.

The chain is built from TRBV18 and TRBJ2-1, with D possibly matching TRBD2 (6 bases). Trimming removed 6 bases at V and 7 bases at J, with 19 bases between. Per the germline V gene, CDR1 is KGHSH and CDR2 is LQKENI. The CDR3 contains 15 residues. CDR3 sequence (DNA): TGTGCCAGCTCCCGCCGGGACTCCCGAGGTAATGAGCAGTTCTTC. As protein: CASSRRDSRGNEQFF.

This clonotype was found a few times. The CDR3 nucleotides are TGTGCCAGCAGACCGACTCATAGCTCCTACGAGCAGTACTTC. Encoded protein: CASRPTHSSYEQYF. This sequence joins TRBV6-6 and TRBJ2-7; D not certain. V was cut by 6 bases and J by 0 bases, with 12 bases left in between. Germline V gives CDR1 MNHNY, CDR2 SVGAGI (reference sequence). This CDR3 has 14 amino acids.

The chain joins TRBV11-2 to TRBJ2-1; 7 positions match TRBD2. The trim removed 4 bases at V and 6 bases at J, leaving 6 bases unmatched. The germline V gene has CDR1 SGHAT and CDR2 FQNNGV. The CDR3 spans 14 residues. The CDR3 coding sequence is TGTGCCAGCAGCTGGGGGGGAGAACGCAATGAGCAGTTCTTC. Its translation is CASSWGGERNEQFF.

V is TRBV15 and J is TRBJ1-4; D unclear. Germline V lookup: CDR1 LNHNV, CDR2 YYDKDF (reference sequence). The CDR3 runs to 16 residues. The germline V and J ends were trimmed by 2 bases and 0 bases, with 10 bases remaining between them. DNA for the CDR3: TGTGCCACCAGCAGACAGACGGATCCAACTAATGAAAAACTGTTTTTT. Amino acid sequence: CATSRQTDPTNEKLFF.

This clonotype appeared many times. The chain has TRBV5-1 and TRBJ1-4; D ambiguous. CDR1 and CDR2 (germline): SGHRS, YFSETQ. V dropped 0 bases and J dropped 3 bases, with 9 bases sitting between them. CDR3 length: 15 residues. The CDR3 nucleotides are TGCGCCAGCAGCTTGGAGGGTATCTCTAATGAAAAACTGTTTTTT. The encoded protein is CASSLEGISNEKLFF.

CDR3 in amino acids: CASRKTGDTGELFF. In nucleotides, the CDR3 is TGTGCCAGCAGGAAGACAGGGGACACCGGGGAGCTGTTTTTT. The chain combines TRBV6-2 or TRBV6-3 with TRBJ2-2; 8 positions match TRBD1. The CDR3 has 14 residues. The germline gives CDR1 MNHEY, CDR2 SVGEGT. Trimming took 6 bases from V and 3 from J; bases not matched to a gene: 3.

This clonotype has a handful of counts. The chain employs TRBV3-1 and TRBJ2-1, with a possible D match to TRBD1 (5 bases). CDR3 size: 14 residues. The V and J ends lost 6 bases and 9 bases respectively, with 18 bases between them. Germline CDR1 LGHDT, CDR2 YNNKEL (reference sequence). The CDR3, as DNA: TGTGCCAGCAGGCCTTGGCAGGGTATGGGTGAGCAGTTCTTC. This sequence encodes CASRPWQGMGEQFF.

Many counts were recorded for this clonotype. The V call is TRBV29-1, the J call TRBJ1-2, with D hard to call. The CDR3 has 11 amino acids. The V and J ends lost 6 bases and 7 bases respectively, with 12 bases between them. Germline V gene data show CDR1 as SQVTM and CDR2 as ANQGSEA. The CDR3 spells CSVGGPLGYTF. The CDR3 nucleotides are TGCAGCGTGGGTGGGCCCCTTGGCTACACCTTC. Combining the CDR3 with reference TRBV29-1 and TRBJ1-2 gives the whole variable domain SAVISQKPSRDICQRGTSLTIQCQVDSQVTMMFWYRQQPGQSLTLIATANQGSEATYESGFVIDKFPISRPNLTFSTLTVSNMSPEDSSIYLCSVGGPLGYTFGSGTRLTVV.

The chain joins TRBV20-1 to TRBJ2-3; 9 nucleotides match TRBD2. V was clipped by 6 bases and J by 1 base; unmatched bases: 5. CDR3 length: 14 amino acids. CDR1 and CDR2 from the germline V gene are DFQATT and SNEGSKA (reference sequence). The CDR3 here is CSAGSSGGTDTQYF. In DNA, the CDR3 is TGCAGTGCCGGGTCTAGCGGGGGCACAGATACGCAGTATTTT.

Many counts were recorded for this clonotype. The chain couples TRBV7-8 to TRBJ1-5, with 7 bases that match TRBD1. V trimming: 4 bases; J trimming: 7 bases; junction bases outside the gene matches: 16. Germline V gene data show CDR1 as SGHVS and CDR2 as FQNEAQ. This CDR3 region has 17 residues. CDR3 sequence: CASSSTRAGGGRQPQHF. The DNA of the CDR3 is TGTGCCAGCAGCTCCACTCGGGCAGGGGGTGGTAGGCAGCCCCAGCATTTT.